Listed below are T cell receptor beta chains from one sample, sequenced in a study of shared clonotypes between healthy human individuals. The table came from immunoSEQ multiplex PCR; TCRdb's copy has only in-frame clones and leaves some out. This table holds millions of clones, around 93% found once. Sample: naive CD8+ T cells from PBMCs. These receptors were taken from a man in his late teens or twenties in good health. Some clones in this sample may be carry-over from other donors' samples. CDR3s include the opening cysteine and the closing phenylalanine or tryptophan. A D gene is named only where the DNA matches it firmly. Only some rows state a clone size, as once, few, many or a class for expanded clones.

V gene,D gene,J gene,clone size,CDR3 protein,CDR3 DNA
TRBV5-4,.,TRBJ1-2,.,CASSTANYGYTF,TGTGCCAGCTCGACAGCTAACTATGGCTACACCTTC
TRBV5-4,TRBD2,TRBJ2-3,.,CASSLGEREVTDTQYF,TGTGCCAGCAGCTTGGGAGAGCGGGAGGTCACAGATACGCAGTATTTT
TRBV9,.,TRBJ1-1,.,CASSVGRGWNTEAFF,TGTGCCAGCAGCGTAGGTAGGGGCTGGAACACTGAAGCTTTCTTT
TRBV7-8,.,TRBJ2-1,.,CASSLVPPGDNYNEQFF,TGTGCCAGCAGCTTAGTACCCCCGGGAGATAACTACAATGAGCAGTTCTTC
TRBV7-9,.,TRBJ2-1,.,CASSPRGPSGEQFF,TGTGCCAGCAGCCCCAGGGGTCCAAGCGGGGAGCAGTTCTTC
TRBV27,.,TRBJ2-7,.,CASWELLKPYEQYF,TGTGCCAGCTGGGAGCTATTAAAACCCTACGAGCAGTACTTC
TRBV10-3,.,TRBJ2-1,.,CAIMGGNSYNEQFF,TGTGCCATCATGGGCGGGAACTCCTACAATGAGCAGTTCTTC
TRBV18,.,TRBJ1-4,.,CASSPPWSNEKLFF,TGTGCCAGCTCCCCCCCGTGGTCTAATGAAAAACTGTTTTTT
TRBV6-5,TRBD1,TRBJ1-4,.,CASSYSGQGEKLFF,TGTGCCAGCAGTTACTCGGGACAGGGGGAAAAACTGTTTTTT
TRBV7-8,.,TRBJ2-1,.,CASSPTLTGRYNEQFF,TGTGCCAGCAGCCCAACCTTAACAGGGAGGTACAATGAGCAGTTCTTC
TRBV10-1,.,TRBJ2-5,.,CASSAATGEETQYF,TGCGCCAGCAGTGCCGCCACGGGTGAGGAGACCCAGTACTTC
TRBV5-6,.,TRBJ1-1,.,CASSWGAGTVNTEAFF,TGTGCCAGCAGCTGGGGGGCCGGGACTGTGAACACTGAAGCTTTCTTT
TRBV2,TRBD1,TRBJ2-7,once,CASSGRDSLYEQYF,TGTGCCAGCAGTGGCCGGGACAGCCTCTACGAGCAGTACTTC
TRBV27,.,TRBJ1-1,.,CASTPRGRNTEAFF,TGTGCCAGCACCCCGCGGGGCCGGAACACTGAAGCTTTCTTT
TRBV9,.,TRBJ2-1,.,CASSVGGAGREQFF,TGTGCCAGCAGCGTAGGTGGGGCTGGGAGAGAGCAGTTCTTC
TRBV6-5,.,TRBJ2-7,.,CASSRGPYEQYF,TGTGCCAGCAGCCGCGGACCCTACGAGCAGTACTTC
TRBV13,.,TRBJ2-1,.,CASSSPSTEQFF,TGTGCCAGCAGCTCACCATCCACTGAGCAGTTCTTC
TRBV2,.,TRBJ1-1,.,CASSEYAGVNTEAFF,TGTGCCAGCAGTGAATACGCAGGGGTGAACACTGAAGCTTTCTTT
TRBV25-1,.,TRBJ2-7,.,CASRGYSDGWSYEQYF,TGTGCCAGCAGGGGTTACAGTGACGGGTGGAGCTACGAGCAGTACTTC
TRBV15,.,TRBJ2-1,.,CATSRDVTRIGEQFF,TGTGCCACCAGCAGAGATGTTACTAGGATTGGGGAGCAGTTCTTC
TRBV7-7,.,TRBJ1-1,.,CASSIGPIDTEAFF,TGTGCCAGCAGCATCGGACCCATCGACACTGAAGCTTTCTTT
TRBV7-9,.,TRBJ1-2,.,CASSLIQYYGYTF,TGTGCCAGCAGCTTGATCCAGTACTATGGCTACACCTTC
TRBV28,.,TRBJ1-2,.,CASSSAGARDGYTF,TGTGCCAGCAGTTCAGCAGGGGCGCGGGATGGCTACACCTTC
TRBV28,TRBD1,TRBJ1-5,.,CASSLGEGASNQPQHF,TGTGCCAGCAGTTTGGGGGAGGGGGCCAGCAATCAGCCCCAGCATTTT